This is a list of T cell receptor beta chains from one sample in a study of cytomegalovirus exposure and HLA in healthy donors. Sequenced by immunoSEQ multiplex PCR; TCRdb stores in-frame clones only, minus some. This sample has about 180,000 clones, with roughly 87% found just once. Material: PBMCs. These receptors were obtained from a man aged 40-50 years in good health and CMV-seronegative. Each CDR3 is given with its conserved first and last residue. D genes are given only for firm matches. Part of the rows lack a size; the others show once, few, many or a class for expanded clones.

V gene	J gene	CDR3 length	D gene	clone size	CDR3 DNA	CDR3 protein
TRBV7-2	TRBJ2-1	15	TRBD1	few	TGTGCCAGCAGCTTCGGACAGGGGGCGCGAAGTGAGCAGTTCTTC	CASSFGQGARSEQFF
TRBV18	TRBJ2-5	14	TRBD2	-	TGTGCCAGCTCACCAATTCCACTAGCGGAGACCCAGTACTTC	CASSPIPLAETQYF
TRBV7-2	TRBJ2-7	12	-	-	TGTGCCAGCAGCTTAGGACGCGGCGAGCAGTACTTC	CASSLGRGEQYF
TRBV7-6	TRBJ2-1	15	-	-	TGTGCCAGCAGCCTAACTCCGGCACCCGCGGATGAGCAGTTCTTC	CASSLTPAPADEQFF
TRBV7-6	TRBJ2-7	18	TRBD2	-	TGTGCCAGCAGCTCCTCCGGACTAGCGGGGGGGCGTGCCTACGAGCAGTACTTC	CASSSSGLAGGRAYEQYF
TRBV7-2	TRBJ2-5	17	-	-	TGTGCCAGCAGCTTAGCGGCGACAGACACCTCCCAAGAGACCCAGTACTTC	CASSLAATDTSQETQYF
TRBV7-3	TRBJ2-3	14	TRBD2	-	TGTGCCAGCAGCCGGCGGGGGGGCGCAGATACGCAGTATTTT	CASSRRGGADTQYF
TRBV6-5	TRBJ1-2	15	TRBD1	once	TGTGCCAGCAGTTACGGGTTGCAGGGGGTAGGAGGCTACACCTTC	CASSYGLQGVGGYTF
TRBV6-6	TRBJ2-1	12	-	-	TGTGCCATCTGGGACACATACAATGAGCAGTTCTTC	CAIWDTYNEQFF
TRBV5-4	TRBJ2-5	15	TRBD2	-	TGTGCCAGCAGCTTGAGGTGGGGGGGAGGAGAGACCCAGTACTTC	CASSLRWGGGETQYF
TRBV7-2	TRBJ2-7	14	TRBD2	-	TGTGCCAGCAGCGGCCAGCGGGGGACCTACGAGCAGTACTTC	CASSGQRGTYEQYF
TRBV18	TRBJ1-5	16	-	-	TGTGCCAGCTCACCACCGCTCCGGGGGAAACAACAGCCCCAGCATTTT	CASSPPLRGKQQPQHF
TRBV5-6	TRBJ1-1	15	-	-	TGTGCCAGCAGCCCTAGGGGGAAAGGGAACACTGAAGCTTTCTTT	CASSPRGKGNTEAFF
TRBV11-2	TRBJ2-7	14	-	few	TGTGCCAGCAGCTTACGCCAGGTCACCTACGAGCAGTACTTC	CASSLRQVTYEQYF
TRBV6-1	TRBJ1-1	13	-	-	TGTGCCAGTCCGGGACAAGGGAACACTGAAGCTTTCTTT	CASPGQGNTEAFF
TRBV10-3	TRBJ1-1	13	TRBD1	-	TGTGCCATCAGTAGACAGGGGAACACTGAAGCTTTCTTT	CAISRQGNTEAFF
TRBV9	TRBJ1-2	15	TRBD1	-	TGTGCCAGCAGCGTGGGGACAGGGGTGAACTATGGCTACACCTTC	CASSVGTGVNYGYTF
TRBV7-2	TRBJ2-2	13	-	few	TGTGCCAGCAGCTCAACACAGGCCGGGGAGCTGTTTTTT	CASSSTQAGELFF
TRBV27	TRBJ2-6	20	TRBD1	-	TGTGCCAGCAGTTTCGATATCGGGGACAGGGTTCCTCCTGGGGCCAACGTCCTGACTTTC	CASSFDIGDRVPPGANVLTF
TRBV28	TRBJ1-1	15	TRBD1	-	TGTGCCAGCAGGGGCGGTGGAGGGGGCGTCACTGAAGCTTTCTTT	CASRGGGGGVTEAFF
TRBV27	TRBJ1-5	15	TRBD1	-	TGTGCCAGCAGACAGGGGGTTTATAGCAATCAGCCCCAGCATTTT	CASRQGVYSNQPQHF
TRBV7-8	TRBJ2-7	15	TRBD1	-	TGTGCCAGCAGCTCGGACAGGGCCGCCTCCTACGAGCAGTACTTC	CASSSDRAASYEQYF
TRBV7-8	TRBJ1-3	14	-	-	TGTGCCAGCAGCTCCCAGGGGCAAGGAAACACCATATATTTT	CASSSQGQGNTIYF
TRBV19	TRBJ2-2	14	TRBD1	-	TGTGCCAGTAGTATGACAGGGGGCGCCGGGGAGCTGTTTTTT	CASSMTGGAGELFF
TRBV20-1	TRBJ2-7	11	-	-	TGCAGTGTTCTAGGTACCTACGAGCAGTACTTC	CSVLGTYEQYF
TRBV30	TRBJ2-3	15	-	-	TGTGCCTGGACGGCCGGGACACTAAGCACAGATACGCAGTATTTT	CAWTAGTLSTDTQYF
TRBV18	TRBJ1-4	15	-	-	TGTGCCAGCTCACCACCGTCGCTACGTAATGAAAAACTGTTTTTT	CASSPPSLRNEKLFF
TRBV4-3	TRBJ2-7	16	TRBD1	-	TGCGCCAGCAGCCAAGTAGCAGGGGGCGCTTCCTACGAGCAGTACTTC	CASSQVAGGASYEQYF
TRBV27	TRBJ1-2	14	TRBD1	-	TGTGCCAGCAGTCCTCAGGGGGCGGCCTATGGCTACACCTTC	CASSPQGAAYGYTF
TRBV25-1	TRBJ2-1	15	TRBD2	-	TGTGCCAGCAGAACTAGCGGGATCCTATACAATGAGCAGTTCTTC	CASRTSGILYNEQFF
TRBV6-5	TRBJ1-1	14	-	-	TGTGCCAGCAGTCGGGACTCCTTGAACACTGAAGCTTTCTTT	CASSRDSLNTEAFF
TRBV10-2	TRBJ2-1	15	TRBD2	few	TGCGCCAGCAGTGCCCTACCGGGGGGGCTCAATGAGCAGTTCTTC	CASSALPGGLNEQFF
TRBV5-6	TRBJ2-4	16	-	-	TGTGCCAGCAGCTTGGCAGGGTTGCTAGCCAAAAACATTCAGTACTTC	CASSLAGLLAKNIQYF
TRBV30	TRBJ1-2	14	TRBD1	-	TGTGCCTGCGGGACAGGGTCTGGGAACTATGGCTACACCTTC	CACGTGSGNYGYTF
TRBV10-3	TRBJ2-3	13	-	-	TGTGCCATCAGTGAGGGACTCCTTGATACGCAGTATTTT	CAISEGLLDTQYF
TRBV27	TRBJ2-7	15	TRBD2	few	TGTGCCAGCAGTTTCAGACCGCTAGCGGCCTACGAGCAGTACTTC	CASSFRPLAAYEQYF
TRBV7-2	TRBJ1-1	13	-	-	TGTGCCAGCAGCTTAGCCCAAAACACTGAAGCTTTCTTT	CASSLAQNTEAFF
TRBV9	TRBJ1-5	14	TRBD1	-	TGTGCCAGCAGCGTGGGACAGCTAGATCAGCCCCAGCATTTT	CASSVGQLDQPQHF
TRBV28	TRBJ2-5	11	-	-	TGTGCCATCGCTGGGGGGTTGACCCAGTACTTC	CAIAGGLTQYF
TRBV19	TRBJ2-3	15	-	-	TGTGCCAGTCGTTATGGGGCGATGAGCACAGATACGCAGTATTTT	CASRYGAMSTDTQYF
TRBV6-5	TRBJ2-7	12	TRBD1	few	TGTGCCAGCGGGTCCCGGACAGGGGAGCAGTACTTC	CASGSRTGEQYF
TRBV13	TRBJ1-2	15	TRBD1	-	TGTGCCAGCAGCTTAGGCGGACAGGGGTTCTATGGCTACACCTTC	CASSLGGQGFYGYTF
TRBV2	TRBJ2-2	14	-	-	TGTGCCAGCAGGGGGCTCCTGAACACCGGGGAGCTGTTTTTT	CASRGLLNTGELFF
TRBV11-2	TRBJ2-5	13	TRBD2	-	TGTGCCAGCCGATGGACTAGAGCGAGCCCCCAGTACTTC	CASRWTRASPQYF
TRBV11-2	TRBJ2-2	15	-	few	TGTGCCAGCAACCCGGGCCTCCGGGGGACCGGGGAGCTGTTTTTT	CASNPGLRGTGELFF
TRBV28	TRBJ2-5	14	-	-	TGTGCCAGCAGTTTTCAGGGGCCCAAAGAGACCCAGTACTTC	CASSFQGPKETQYF
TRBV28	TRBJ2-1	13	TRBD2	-	TGTGCCAGCAGTTTGCGGGCGGGAGGGGTCTGGTTCTTC	CASSLRAGGVWFF
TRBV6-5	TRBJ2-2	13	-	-	TGTGCCAGCAGTTACTCGAGGACCGGGGAGCTGTTTTTT	CASSYSRTGELFF
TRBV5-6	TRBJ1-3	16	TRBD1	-	TGTGCCAGCAGCGATATAACGGACAGGACTGGAAACACCATATATTTT	CASSDITDRTGNTIYF
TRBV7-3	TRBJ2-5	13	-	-	TGTGCCAGCAGCGGCGCGGGGGCAGAGACCCAGTACTTC	CASSGAGAETQYF
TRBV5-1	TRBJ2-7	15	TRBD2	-	TGCGCCAGCAGCTTTGCGGGGGAGAACTCCTACGAGCAGTACTTC	CASSFAGENSYEQYF
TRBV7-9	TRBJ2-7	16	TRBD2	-	TGTGCCAGCAGCTCCCACCTAGCGGGAGGGAGTTACGAGCAGTACTTC	CASSSHLAGGSYEQYF
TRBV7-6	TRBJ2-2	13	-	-	TGTGCCAGCAGCTTCACGGTTCCCGGGGAGCTGTTTTTT	CASSFTVPGELFF
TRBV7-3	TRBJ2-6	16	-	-	TGTGCCAGCAGCTTAACGGGAGAGGCTGGGGCCAACGTCCTGACTTTC	CASSLTGEAGANVLTF
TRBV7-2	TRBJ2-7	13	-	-	TGTGCCAGCAGCTTAGGTAGAGGTAGCGAGCAGTACTTC	CASSLGRGSEQYF
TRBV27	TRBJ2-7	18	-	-	TGTGCCAGCAGTTTATTGGAGCGGCAGCCCCTGCCCCCCTACGAGCAGTACTTC	CASSLLERQPLPPYEQYF
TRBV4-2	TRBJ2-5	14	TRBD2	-	TGTGCCAGCAGCCAAGATTTAGCGGGTGAGACCCAGTACTTC	CASSQDLAGETQYF
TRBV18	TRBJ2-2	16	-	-	TGTGCCAGCTCACCTCCGACAGGAAGGGGCACCGGGGAGCTGTTTTTT	CASSPPTGRGTGELFF
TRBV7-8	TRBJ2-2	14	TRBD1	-	TGTGCCAGCAGCCCCTGGACAGGGGCCGGGGAGCTGTTTTTT	CASSPWTGAGELFF